The entry below gives a single T cell receptor beta chain sequence along with its context. This table comes from immunoSEQ multiplex PCR, and its TCRdb copy is limited to in-frame clones, with some not included. Found here are about 91,000 clones, more than 75% of them singletons; the top ten hold 4.5% to 6%. These data come from a study of blood T cell repertoires in COVID-19. Study background: Whether acute or convalescent, the COVID-19 samples came from the United States, Italy and Spain.

Germline V gene lookup returns CDR1 SGHTA and CDR2 FQGNSA. This CDR3 has 13 amino acids. V shed 5 bases, J shed 9 bases, and the junction held 6 bases outside the gene matches. V is TRBV7-2 and J is TRBJ2-1; 8 bases line up with TRBD1. The specimen was peripheral blood. This receptor was obtained from a woman over 75 with active COVID-19. In nucleotides, the CDR3 is TGTGCCAGCAGCCGGACAGGGAATAGTGAGCAGTTCTTC. Translated, it gives CASSRTGNSEQFF.